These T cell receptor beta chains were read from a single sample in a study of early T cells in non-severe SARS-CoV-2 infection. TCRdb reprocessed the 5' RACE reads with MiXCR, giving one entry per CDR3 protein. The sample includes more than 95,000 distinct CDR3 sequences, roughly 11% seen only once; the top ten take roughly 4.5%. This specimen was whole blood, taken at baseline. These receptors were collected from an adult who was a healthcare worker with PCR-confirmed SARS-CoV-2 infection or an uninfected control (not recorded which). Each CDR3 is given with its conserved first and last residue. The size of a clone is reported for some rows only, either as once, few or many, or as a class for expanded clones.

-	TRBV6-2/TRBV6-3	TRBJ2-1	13	CASKQGRYGEQFF
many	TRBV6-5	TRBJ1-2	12	CASTGGNYGYTF
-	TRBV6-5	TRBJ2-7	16	CASRTADRASSYEQYF
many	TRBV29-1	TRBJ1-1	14	CSVMTGTANTEAFF
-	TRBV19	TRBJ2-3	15	CASSDRSWGTDTQYF
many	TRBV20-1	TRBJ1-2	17	CSARKGTGTLANYGYTF
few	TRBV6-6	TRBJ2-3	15	CASSTSGRRTDTQYF
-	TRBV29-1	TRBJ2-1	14	CSVPAAGHYNEQFF
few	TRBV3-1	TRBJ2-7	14	CASSRGGVSYEQYF
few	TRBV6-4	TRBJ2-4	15	CASSDSELPKNIQYF
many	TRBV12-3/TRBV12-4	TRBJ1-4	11	CASSLGVELFF
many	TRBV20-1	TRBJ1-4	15	CSARDWGGLDEKLFF
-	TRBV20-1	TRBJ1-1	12	CSARGSTTEAFF
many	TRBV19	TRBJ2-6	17	CASSIPGGSTGANVLTF
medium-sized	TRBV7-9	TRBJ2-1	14	CASSEVGYHNEQFF
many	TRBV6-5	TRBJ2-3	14	CASSYGGTTDTQYF
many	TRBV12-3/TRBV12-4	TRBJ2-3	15	CASSLARHSTDTQYF